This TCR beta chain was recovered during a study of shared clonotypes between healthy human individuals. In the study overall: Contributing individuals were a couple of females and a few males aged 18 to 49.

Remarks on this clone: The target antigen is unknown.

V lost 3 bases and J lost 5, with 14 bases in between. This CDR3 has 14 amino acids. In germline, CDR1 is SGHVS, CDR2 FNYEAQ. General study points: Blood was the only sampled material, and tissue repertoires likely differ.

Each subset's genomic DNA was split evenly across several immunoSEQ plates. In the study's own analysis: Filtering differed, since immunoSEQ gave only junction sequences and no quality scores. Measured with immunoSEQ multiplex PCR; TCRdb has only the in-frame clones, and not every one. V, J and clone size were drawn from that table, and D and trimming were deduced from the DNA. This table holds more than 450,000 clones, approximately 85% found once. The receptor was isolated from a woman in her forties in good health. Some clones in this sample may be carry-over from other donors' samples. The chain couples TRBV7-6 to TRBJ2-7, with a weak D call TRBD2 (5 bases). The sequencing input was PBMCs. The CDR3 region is CASSFAEGSHEQYF. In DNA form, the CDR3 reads TGTGCCAGCAGCTTCGCCGAGGGAAGCCACGAGCAGTACTTC.